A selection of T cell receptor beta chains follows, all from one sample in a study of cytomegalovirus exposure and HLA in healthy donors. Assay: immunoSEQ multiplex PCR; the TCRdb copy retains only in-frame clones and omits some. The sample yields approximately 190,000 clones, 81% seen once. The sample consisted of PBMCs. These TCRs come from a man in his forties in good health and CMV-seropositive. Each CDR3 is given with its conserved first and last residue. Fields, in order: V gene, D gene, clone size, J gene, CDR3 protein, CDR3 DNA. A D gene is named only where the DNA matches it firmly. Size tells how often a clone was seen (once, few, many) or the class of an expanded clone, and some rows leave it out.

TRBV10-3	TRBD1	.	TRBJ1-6	CAISRQGPDSPLHF	TGTGCCATCAGTCGACAGGGTCCCGATTCACCCCTCCACTTT
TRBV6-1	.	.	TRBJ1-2	CASSERRIPGEGGYTF	TGTGCCAGCAGTGAACGTCGCATCCCCGGGGAGGGTGGCTACACCTTC
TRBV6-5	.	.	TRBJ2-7	CASSTNTRGGEQYF	TGTGCCAGCAGTACAAATACTCGAGGGGGCGAGCAGTACTTC
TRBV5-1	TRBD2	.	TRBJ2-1	CASSSPGTSGKGSVDEQFF	TGCGCCAGCAGCTCACCCGGGACTAGCGGGAAGGGGTCGGTGGATGAGCAGTTCTTC
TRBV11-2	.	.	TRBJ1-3	CASSLDTNRASGNTIYF	TGTGCCAGCAGCTTAGATACCAACAGGGCATCTGGAAACACCATATATTTT
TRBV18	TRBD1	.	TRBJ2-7	CASSPRTGTLYEQYF	TGTGCCAGCTCACCCCGGACAGGGACCCTCTACGAGCAGTACTTC
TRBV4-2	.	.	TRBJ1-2	CASSQELTEKLYGYTF	TGTGCCAGCAGCCAAGAGTTGACAGAGAAACTCTATGGCTACACCTTC
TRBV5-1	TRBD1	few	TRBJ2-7	CASSLGQGPYEQYF	TGCGCCAGCAGCTTGGGACAGGGTCCCTACGAGCAGTACTTC
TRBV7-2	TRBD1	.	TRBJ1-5	CASSRQGDNQPQHF	TGTGCCAGCAGCCGACAGGGGGACAATCAGCCCCAGCATTTT
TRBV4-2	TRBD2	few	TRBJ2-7	CASSPSGGRGGQEQYF	TGTGCCAGCAGCCCAAGTGGGGGGCGGGGGGGCCAAGAGCAGTACTTC
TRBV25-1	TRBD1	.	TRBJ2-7	CASSEYFIRDRAPYEQYF	TGTGCCAGCAGTGAATATTTCATCCGGGACAGGGCACCCTACGAGCAGTACTTC
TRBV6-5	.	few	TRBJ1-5	CASRRKQGNQPQHF	TGTGCCAGCAGGCGTAAACAGGGTAATCAGCCCCAGCATTTT
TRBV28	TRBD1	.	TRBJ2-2	CASKDRGHESGELFF	TGTGCCAGCAAGGACAGGGGGCATGAGAGCGGGGAGCTGTTTTTT
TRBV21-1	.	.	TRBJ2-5	CASRARTGNHQETQYF	TGTGCCAGCAGAGCGCGTACAGGGAACCATCAAGAGACCCAGTACTTC
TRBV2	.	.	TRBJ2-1	CASSQQGYNEQFF	TGTGCCAGCAGTCAACAGGGTTACAATGAGCAGTTCTTC
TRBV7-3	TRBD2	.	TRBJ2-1	CASSPGLAGVPGPNEQFF	TGTGCCAGCAGCCCGGGACTAGCGGGAGTTCCTGGTCCCAATGAGCAGTTCTTC
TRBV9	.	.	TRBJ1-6	CASSPSRVMNSPLHF	TGTGCCAGCAGCCCCAGCCGGGTTATGAATTCACCCCTCCACTTT
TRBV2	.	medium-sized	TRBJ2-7	CASSTMRGYYEQYF	TGTGCCAGCAGTACTATGCGGGGTTACTACGAGCAGTACTTC
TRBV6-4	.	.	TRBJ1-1	CASTRGGKYRNTEAFF	TGTGCCAGCACGCGGGGGGGGAAGTACCGGAACACTGAAGCTTTCTTT
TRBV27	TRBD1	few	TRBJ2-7	CASSLSGSGGWEQYF	TGTGCCAGCAGTTTAAGTGGATCAGGGGGCTGGGAGCAGTACTTC
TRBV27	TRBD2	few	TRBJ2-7	CASSGLADSYEQYF	TGTGCCAGCAGCGGACTAGCGGATTCCTACGAGCAGTACTTC
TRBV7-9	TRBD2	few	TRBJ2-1	CASSAPGTSAHNEQFF	TGTGCCAGCAGCGCCCCCGGGACTAGCGCCCACAATGAGCAGTTCTTC
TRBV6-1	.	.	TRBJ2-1	CASSRPGLTTNEQFF	TGTGCCAGCAGTAGACCGGGACTGACGACCAATGAGCAGTTCTTC
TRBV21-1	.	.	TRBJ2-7	CASSGGLAVGYEQYF	TGTGCCAGCAGCGGGGGACTAGCGGTGGGCTACGAGCAGTACTTC
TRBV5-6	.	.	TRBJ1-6	CASSLTGSSYNSPLHF	TGTGCCAGCAGCTTGACGGGGAGCTCCTATAATTCACCCCTCCACTTT
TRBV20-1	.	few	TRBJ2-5	CSAKLQETQYF	TGCAGTGCTAAACTCCAAGAGACCCAGTACTTC
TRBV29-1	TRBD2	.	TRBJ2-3	CSGVAGGLKDTQYF	TGCAGCGGTGTGGCGGGAGGGTTGAAAGATACGCAGTATTTT
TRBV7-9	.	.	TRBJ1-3	CASMQGSGNTIYF	TGTGCCAGCATGCAGGGGTCTGGAAACACCATATATTTT
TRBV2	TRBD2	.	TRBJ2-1	CASTPGGMDEQFF	TGTGCCAGCACCCCCGGGGGGATGGATGAGCAGTTCTTC
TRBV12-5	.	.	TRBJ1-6	CASGTRTANYNSPLHF	TGTGCTAGTGGTACACGGACAGCTAACTATAATTCACCCCTCCACTTT
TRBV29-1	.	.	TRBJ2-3	CSVGTVFTDTQYF	TGCAGCGTTGGGACAGTCTTCACAGATACGCAGTATTTT